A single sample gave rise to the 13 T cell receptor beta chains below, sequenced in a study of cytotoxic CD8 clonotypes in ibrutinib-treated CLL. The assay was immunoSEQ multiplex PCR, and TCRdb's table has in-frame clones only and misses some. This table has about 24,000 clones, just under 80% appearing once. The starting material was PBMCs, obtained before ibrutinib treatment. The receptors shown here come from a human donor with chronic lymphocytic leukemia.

The CDR3 nucleotides read TGCGCCAGCAGCTGGCCTAGCGGGAGTATTACAGATACGCAGTATTTT. As protein: CASSWPSGSITDTQYF. This chain links TRBV5-1 with TRBJ2-3; TRBD2 agrees at 10 bases. V lost 3 bases, J lost 3 bases, and 7 bases stayed unmatched. CDR3 length equals 16 residues. Germline values: CDR1 SGHRS, CDR2 YFSETQ.

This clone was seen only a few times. The CDR3 sequence is CASSLSAGGLDTQYF. The CDR3 DNA sequence: TGTGCCAGCAGCTTATCGGCGGGAGGACTGGATACGCAGTATTTT. This chain uses TRBV7-8 with TRBJ2-3, with 8 bases identical to TRBD2. This CDR3 comprises 15 residues. Germline V lookup: CDR1 SGHVS, CDR2 FQNEAQ. With 2 bases clipped from V and 6 bases from J, the junction kept 7 bases outside the gene matches. Using reference TRBV7-8 and TRBJ2-3 for the parts outside the CDR3, the full variable domain is GAGVSQSPRYKVAKRGQDVALRCDPISGHVSLFWYQQALGQGPEFLTYFQNEAQLDKSGLPSDRFFAERPEGSVSTLKIQRTQQEDSAVYLCASSLSAGGLDTQYFGPGTRLTVL.

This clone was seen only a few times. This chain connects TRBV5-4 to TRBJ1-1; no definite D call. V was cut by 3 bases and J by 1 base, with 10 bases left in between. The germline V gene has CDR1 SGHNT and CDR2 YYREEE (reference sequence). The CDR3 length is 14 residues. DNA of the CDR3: TGTGCCAGCAGCTCGGATCCAGGGAACACTGAAGCTTTCTTT. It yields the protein CASSSDPGNTEAFF. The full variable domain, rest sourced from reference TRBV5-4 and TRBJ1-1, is ETGVTQSPTHLIKTRGQQVTLRCSSQSGHNTVSWYQQALGQGPQFIFQYYREEENGRGNFPPRFSGLQFPNYSSELNVNALELDDSALYLCASSSDPGNTEAFFGQGTRLTVV.

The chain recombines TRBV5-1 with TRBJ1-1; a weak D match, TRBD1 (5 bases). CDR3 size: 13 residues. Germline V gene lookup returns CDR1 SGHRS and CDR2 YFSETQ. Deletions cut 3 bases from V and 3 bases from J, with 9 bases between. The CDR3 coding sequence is TGCGCCAGCAGCTCCCAGGGCTACACTGAAGCTTTCTTT. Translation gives CASSSQGYTEAFF.

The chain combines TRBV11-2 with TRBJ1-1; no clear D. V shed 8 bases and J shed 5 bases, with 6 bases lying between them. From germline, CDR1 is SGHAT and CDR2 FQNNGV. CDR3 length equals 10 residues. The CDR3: CASRETEAFF. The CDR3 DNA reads TGTGCCAGCCGGGAGACTGAAGCTTTCTTT.

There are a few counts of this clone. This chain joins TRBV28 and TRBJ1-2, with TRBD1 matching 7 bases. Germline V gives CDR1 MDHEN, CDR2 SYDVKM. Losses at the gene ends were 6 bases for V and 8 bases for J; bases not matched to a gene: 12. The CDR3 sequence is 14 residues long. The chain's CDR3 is CASSPTDRVEGYTF. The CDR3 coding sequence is TGTGCCAGCAGCCCAACTGACAGGGTGGAGGGCTACACCTTC.

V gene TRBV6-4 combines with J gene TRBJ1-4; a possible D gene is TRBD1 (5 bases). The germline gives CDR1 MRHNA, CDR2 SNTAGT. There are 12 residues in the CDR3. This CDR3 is CAEGTQGEKLFF. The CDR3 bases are TGTGCGGAAGGGACTCAAGGTGAAAAACTGTTTTTT.

This CDR3 reads CASSWTLAGGAYEQYF. Here the CDR3 DNA reads TGCGCCAGCAGCTGGACTCTAGCGGGAGGGGCCTACGAGCAGTACTTC. The chain recombines TRBV5-1 with TRBJ2-7, with 12 bases that match TRBD2. V lost 3 bases and J lost 2; bases outside the gene matches: 6. Germline values: CDR1 SGHRS, CDR2 YFSETQ. CDR3 length: 16 residues.

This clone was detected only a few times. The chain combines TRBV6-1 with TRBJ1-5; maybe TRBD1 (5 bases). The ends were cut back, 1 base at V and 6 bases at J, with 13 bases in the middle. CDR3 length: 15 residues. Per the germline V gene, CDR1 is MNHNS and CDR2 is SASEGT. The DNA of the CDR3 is TGTGCCAGCAGTGAAGGGGCAGGTGGGGGTCAGCCCCAGCATTTT. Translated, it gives CASSEGAGGGQPQHF.

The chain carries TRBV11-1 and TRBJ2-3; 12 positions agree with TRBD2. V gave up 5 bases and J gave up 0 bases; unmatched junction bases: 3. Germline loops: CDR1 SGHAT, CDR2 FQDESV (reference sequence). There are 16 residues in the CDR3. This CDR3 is CASSRGTSGSTDTQYF. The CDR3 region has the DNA TGTGCCAGCAGCAGAGGGACTAGCGGGAGCACAGATACGCAGTATTTT.

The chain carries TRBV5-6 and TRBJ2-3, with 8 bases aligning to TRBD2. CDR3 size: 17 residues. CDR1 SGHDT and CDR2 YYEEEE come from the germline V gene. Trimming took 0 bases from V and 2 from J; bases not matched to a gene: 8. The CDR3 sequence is CASSLVRSGVPTDTQYF. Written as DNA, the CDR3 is TGTGCCAGCAGCTTGGTTCGTAGCGGGGTACCCACAGATACGCAGTATTTT.

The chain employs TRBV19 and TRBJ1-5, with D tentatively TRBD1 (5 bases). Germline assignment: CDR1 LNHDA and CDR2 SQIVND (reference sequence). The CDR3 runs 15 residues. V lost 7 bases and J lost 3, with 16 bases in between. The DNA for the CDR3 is TGTGCCAGTACCCCCGACAGTCGCTTCAATCAGCCCCAGCATTTT. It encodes CASTPDSRFNQPQHF. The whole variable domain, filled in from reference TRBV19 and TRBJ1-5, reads DGGITQSPKYLFRKEGQNVTLSCEQNLNHDAMYWYRQDPGQGLRLIYYSQIVNDFQKGDIAEGYSVSREKKESFPLTVTSAQKNPTAFYLCASTPDSRFNQPQHFGDGTRLSIL.

The CDR3 spells CASSLLSGSSYNEQFF. The CDR3 DNA reads TGTGCCAGCAGCTTACTTAGCGGGAGCTCCTACAATGAGCAGTTCTTC. V gene TRBV11-1 combines with J gene TRBJ2-1; TRBD2 aligns across 9 bases. Germline CDR1 is SGHAT and CDR2 is FQDESV (reference sequence). J lost 0 bases, V lost 2 bases, and 2 bases had no gene match. The CDR3 runs 16 residues. Using reference TRBV11-1 and TRBJ2-1 for the parts outside the CDR3, the full variable domain is EAEVAQSPRYKITEKSQAVAFWCDPISGHATLYWYRQILGQGPELLVQFQDESVVDDSQLPKDRFSAERLKGVDSTLKIQPAELGDSAMYLCASSLLSGSSYNEQFFGPGTRLTVL.